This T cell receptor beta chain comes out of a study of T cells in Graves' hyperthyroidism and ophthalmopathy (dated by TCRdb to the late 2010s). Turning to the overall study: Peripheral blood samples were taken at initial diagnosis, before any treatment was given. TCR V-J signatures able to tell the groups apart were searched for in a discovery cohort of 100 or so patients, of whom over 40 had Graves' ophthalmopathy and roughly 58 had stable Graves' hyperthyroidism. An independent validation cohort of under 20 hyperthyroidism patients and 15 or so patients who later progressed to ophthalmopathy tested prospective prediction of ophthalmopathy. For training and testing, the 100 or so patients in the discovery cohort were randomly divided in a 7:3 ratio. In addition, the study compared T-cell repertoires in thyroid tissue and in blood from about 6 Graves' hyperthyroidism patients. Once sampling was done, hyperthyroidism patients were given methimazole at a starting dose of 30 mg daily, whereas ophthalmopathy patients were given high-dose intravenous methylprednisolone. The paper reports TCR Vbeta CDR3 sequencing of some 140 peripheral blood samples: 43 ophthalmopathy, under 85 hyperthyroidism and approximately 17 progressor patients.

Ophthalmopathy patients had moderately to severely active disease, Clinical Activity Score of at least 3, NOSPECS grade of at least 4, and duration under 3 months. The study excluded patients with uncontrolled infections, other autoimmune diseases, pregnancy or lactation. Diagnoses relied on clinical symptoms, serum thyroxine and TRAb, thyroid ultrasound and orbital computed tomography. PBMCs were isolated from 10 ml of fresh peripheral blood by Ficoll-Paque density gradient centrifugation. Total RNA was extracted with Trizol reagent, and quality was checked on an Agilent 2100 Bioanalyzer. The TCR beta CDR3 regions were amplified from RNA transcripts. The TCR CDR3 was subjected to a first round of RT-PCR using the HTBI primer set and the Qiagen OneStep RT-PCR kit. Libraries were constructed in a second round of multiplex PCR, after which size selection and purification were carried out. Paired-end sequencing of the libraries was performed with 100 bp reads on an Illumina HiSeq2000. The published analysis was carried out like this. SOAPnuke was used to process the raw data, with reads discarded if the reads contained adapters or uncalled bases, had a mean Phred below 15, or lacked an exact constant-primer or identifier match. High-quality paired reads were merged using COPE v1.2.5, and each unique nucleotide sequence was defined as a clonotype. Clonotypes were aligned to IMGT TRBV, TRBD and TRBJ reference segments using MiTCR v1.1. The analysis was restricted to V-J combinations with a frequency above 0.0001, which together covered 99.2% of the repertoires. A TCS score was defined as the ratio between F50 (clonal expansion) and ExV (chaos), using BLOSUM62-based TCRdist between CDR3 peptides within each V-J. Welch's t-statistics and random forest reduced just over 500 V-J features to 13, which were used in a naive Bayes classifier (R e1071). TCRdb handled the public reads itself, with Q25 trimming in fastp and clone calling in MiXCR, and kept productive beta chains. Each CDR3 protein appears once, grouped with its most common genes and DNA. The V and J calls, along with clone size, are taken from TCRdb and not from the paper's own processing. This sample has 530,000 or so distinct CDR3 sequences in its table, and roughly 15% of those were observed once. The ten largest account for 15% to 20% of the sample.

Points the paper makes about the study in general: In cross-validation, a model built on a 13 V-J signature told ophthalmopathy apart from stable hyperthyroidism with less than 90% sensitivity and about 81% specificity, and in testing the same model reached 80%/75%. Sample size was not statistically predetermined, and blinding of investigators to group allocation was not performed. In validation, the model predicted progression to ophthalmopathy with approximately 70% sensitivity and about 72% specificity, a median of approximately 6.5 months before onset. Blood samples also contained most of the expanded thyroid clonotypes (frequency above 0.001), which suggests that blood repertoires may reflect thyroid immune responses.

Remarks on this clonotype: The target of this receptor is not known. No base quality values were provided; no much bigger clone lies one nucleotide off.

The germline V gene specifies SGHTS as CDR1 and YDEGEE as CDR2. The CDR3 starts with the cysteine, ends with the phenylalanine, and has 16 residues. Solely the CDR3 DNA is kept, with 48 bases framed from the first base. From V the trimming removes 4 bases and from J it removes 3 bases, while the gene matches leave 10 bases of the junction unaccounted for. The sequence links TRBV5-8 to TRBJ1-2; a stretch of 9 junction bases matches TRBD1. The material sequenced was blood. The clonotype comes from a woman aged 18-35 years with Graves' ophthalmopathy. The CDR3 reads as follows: CASSQFRTGEDYGYTF. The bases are TGTGCCAGCAGCCAATTTCGGACAGGGGAAGACTATGGCTACACCTTC.